This T cell receptor beta chain was recorded in a study of T cell responses to AZD1222 COVID-19 vaccine. Trimming removed 4 bases at V and 0 bases at J, with 10 bases between. CDR3 length: 15 residues. Germline-derived CDR1 and CDR2 are ENHRY and SYGVKD. Sequencing used immunoSEQ multiplex PCR; TCRdb keeps in-frame clones, though not all of them. Found here are about 110,000 clones, around 91% of them singletons; the top ten hold around 20%. This chain joins TRBV10-3 and TRBJ1-3; D uncertain. The TCR originated in an adult in good health. The sequencing here drew on peripheral blood, taken on day 0 of AZD1222 vaccination. CDR3 protein: CAISGEFTSGNTIYF. The CDR3 bases are TGTGCCATCAGTGGAGAGTTCACCTCTGGAAACACCATATATTTT.